The T cell receptor (beta chain) under discussion was sequenced for a study of T cell responses to AZD1222 COVID-19 vaccine. Study-level results: The peak T cell response came first, and repertoires were sampled only after it. Baseline seropositivity characterized only six AZD1222 recipients. Females made up more of the donors, who were largely white British, and clonal diversity may have come out too low.

The CDR3 has 12 amino acids. The germline V and J ends were trimmed by 7 bases and 7 bases, with 16 bases remaining between them. CDR1 is SQVTM, CDR2 ANQGSEA, per germline. Concerning this clone: Its antigen is as yet unknown.

The data were produced by immunoSEQ multiplex PCR, yet TCRdb's version contains in-frame clones alone and is incomplete. The top ten hold approximately 7.6% of the sample, which has about 110,000 clones, more than 75% seen once. The specimen was peripheral blood, collected on day 0 of AZD1222 vaccination. The sequence was collected from an adult in good health. The V gene is TRBV29-1, the J gene TRBJ1-2; the D gene is possibly TRBD1 (5 bases). The CDR3: CSAGTEASGYTF. CDR3 DNA: TGCAGCGCCGGGACGGAAGCTTCTGGCTACACCTTC.